This T cell receptor (beta chain) emerged from a study of shared clonotypes between healthy human individuals. This clone was recorded once. Other DNA sequences from this sample encode an identical CDR3 as well. Germline CDR1 SEHNR, CDR2 FQNEAQ (reference sequence). V was trimmed by 3 bases and J by 9 bases, leaving 12 bases between them. CDR3 length equals 13 residues. Replicate PCRs run on sorted subsets employed 200 to 250 ng DNA, tens of thousands of T cell genomes. Libraries were prepared by immunoSEQ multiplex PCR; TCRdb keeps only in-frame clonotypes and omits some of them. The sample has some 2,500,000 clones; around 93% are singletons.

This chain joins TRBV7-9 and TRBJ2-1; D perhaps matches TRBD2 (6 bases). This clonotype was obtained from a man aged 18 to 29 in good health. Some clones in this sample may be carry-over from other donors' samples. Sequenced material: naive CD4+ T cells from PBMCs. Subset given: CD45RA+ positively selected. CDR3 bases: TGTGCCAGCAGCTTGGCGTCCGGGAGTGAGCAGTTCTTC. Encoded protein: CASSLASGSEQFF.